The source of this T cell receptor beta chain is a study of follicular helper T cells after annual influenza vaccination (TCRdb year 2017). In terms of the full investigation: After each seasonal influenza vaccination, blood samples were collected on days 0, 7 and 28. One week after vaccination, a second recruited cohort of approximately 11 subjects (Table S1) displayed a similar ICOS+CD38+ cTfh response. To study recall of cTfh clones, some subjects were followed across successive annual vaccinations spanning the 2013-2014, 2014-2015 and 2015-2016 seasons. The 2013-2014 samples were cryopreserved, while the 2015 samples were processed right after collection. Multi-year samples were obtained from about 6 subjects, with two vaccination seasons covered for a few subjects and three seasons covered for two subjects. Here is what the overall study found, with its caveats: Day 7 ICOS+CD38+ clones were most often found later in ICOS-CD38- cTfh, suggesting that subset may serve as a memory reservoir. A recurrent oligoclonal ICOS+CD38+ cTfh response containing tetramer and AIM influenza-specific clonotypes was recalled by successive annual vaccinations. ICOS+CD38+ cTfh clonality correlated with the frequency of that population, and its change correlated with the change in circulating plasmablast frequency. Rare clonotypes could not be sampled because productive TCRB sequences were recovered from only roughly 9.5-20% of the analyzed cells.

The time point label corresponds to: 2013-2014 season, 7 days after vaccination. Adults were given seasonal inactivated influenza vaccine (Fluvarix), and sorted blood CD4 subsets were followed by TCRB sequencing before and after vaccination. To be eligible, subjects had to live in the community and must not have received influenza vaccine in the previous 6 months. Subjects were excluded for influenza vaccine contraindications, substance abuse, HIV/AIDS, active malignancy, immunomodulatory medication, or active illness such as respiratory infection. At each time point, about 35 to 110 mL of blood was collected. Circulating Tfh were defined as non-naive CD4+CXCR5+PD-1+ cells, and these cells were sorted into ICOS+CD38+ and ICOS-CD38- fractions. PBMC were isolated using Ficoll-Paque PLUS or SepMate separation. Before DNA was extracted, the cell subsets were sorted from PBMC using a BD FACS Aria. From the cysteine through the phenylalanine, the CDR3 covers 16 amino acids. Only CDR3 DNA is held: 48 bases, read in frame from base 1. The germline V gene provides CDR1 KGHSH and CDR2 LQKENI. V lost 0 bases and J lost 6 bases; the stretch between them is 12 bases long.

With regard to this clone: Its antigen specificity is not known. Base qualities are not at hand, and no much larger clone is one base apart.

To prepare the library, the immunoSEQ multiplex PCR assay was applied. Adaptive Biotechnologies carried out TCRB amplification, library preparation, sequencing and preliminary bioinformatics at Survey level resolution. For TCRB sequencing, genomic DNA from sorted cTfh populations was amplified by multiplex PCR. The published analysis was carried out like this. Clonality was calculated in R as 1 minus normalized Shannon entropy, and the Gini index was computed with the R package ineq. Overlap score was the summed counts of shared sequences divided by total counts of all sequences in both compared samples. Significance of shared clonotypes was assessed by Fisher's exact test, with a theoretical repertoire of 10^7 TCRB sequences assumed. The clones in this table, taken by TCRdb from immuneACCESS, are in-frame only. Not every clone is retained; where verified, under half of the shortfall comes from an unresolved V gene, and the cause of the rest is unknown. The V and J calls and clone size are taken from that table; D and trimming were inferred from the DNA. A total of about 8,700 clones appear in this sample, around 80% of them only once. The ten most abundant clones make up 3% to 3.5% of the sample.

The source was CXCR5+ CD38- circulating T follicular helper cells from blood, collected 7 days after influenza vaccination. The cell subset or site label for this specimen denotes: circulating Tfh, non-naive CD4+CXCR5+PD-1+ (ICOS+CD38+ or ICOS-CD38-). This clonotype was obtained from an adult who received the influenza vaccine. The V and J segments used are TRBV18 and TRBJ1-6; the D gene cannot be named for sure. The DNA reads as follows: TGTGCCAGCTCACCACCGGATGGGATTTCTAATTCACCCCTCCACTTT. Its translation is CASSPPDGISNSPLHF.